Below, 27 T cell receptor beta chains from the same sample are listed, as sequenced in a study of beta chain features in type 1 diabetes. Investigators reverse transcribed all isolated RNA, so they sequenced expressed TCRB transcripts. TCRdb's table, derived via immunoSEQ multiplex PCR, lists solely in-frame clones and lacks some. The repertoire has about 40,000 clones, approximately 49% of them found once; the top ten carry 0.65% to 0.8%. Sequencing was done on a sample of central memory CD4+ T cells from blood. The origin of the receptors is a woman in her late teens or twenties in good health.

The CDR3 DNA is TGCGCCAGCAACATAACCGGGACAGGGAACACTGAAGCTTTCTTT. Its translation is CASNITGTGNTEAFF. This chain connects TRBV5-1 to TRBJ1-1, with 8 bases matching TRBD1. CDR3 length equals 15 residues. The ends lost 6 bases at V and 1 base at J; junction bases unmatched: 8. Germline assignment: CDR1 SGHRS and CDR2 YFSETQ.

The J gene is TRBJ1-2, the V gene TRBV18; TRBD1 aligns across 10 bases. Germline V gene data show CDR1 as KGHSH and CDR2 as LQKENI. This CDR3 contains 18 residues. J lost 3 bases, V lost 6 bases, and 16 bases had no gene match. The CDR3 nucleotides read TGTGCCAGCTCTCGGGACAGGGGAGAGGGACTACGGGACTATGGCTACACCTTC. Its protein is CASSRDRGEGLRDYGYTF.

The CDR3 DNA follows: TGTGCCAGCAGCTTAGGGGGACAGGAAGCTTTCTTT. Translated: CASSLGGQEAFF. This chain links TRBV7-9 with TRBJ1-1; 7 positions agree with TRBD1. The trim removed 1 base at V and 8 bases at J, leaving 1 base unmatched. Germline lookup yields CDR1 SEHNR and CDR2 FQNEAQ (reference sequence). This CDR3 contains 12 residues.

The genes are TRBV19 and TRBJ2-2, with TRBD1 matching 7 bases. Looked up from germline, CDR1 is LNHDA and CDR2 is SQIVND (reference sequence). After removal of 7 bases from V and 5 bases from J, the junction contained 16 bases not matched to a gene. This CDR3 is built from 17 residues. This CDR3 is CASTPRQGSGRTGELFF. As DNA, the CDR3 is TGTGCCAGTACCCCCAGACAGGGTTCGGGACGGACCGGGGAGCTGTTTTTT.

This clone was detected only a few times. Other DNA sequences in this specimen translate into the identical CDR3. The chain carries TRBV5-1 and TRBJ1-5; 8 bases match TRBD1. This CDR3 contains 13 residues. Per the germline V gene, CDR1 is SGHRS and CDR2 is YFSETQ. Unmatched junction bases numbered 0, after V lost 0 bases and J lost 7 bases. The CDR3 loop reads CASSLDRGQPQHF. Written as DNA, the CDR3 is TGCGCCAGCAGCTTGGACAGGGGGCAGCCCCAGCATTTT. The full variable domain, in which reference TRBV5-1 and TRBJ1-5 provide the parts outside the CDR3, is KAGVTQTPRYLIKTRGQQVTLSCSPISGHRSVSWYQQTPGQGLQFLFEYFSETQRNKGNFPGRFSGRQFSNSRSEMNVSTLELGDSALYLCASSLDRGQPQHFGDGTRLSIL.

This clone was seen a single time. This chain uses TRBV28 with TRBJ2-6; D is ambiguous. The CDR3 consists of 17 residues. CDR1 is MDHEN, CDR2 SYDVKM, per germline. The ends were cut back, 5 bases at V and 2 bases at J, with 16 bases in the middle. CDR3: CASSLIGFEAGANVLTF. The CDR3 nucleotides read TGTGCCAGCAGTCTGATTGGGTTTGAGGCTGGGGCCAACGTCCTGACTTTC. The full variable domain, its missing parts supplied by reference TRBV28 and TRBJ2-6, is DVKVTQSSRYLVKRTGEKVFLECVQDMDHENMFWYRQDPGLGLRLIYFSYDVKMKEKGDIPEGYSVSREKKERFSLILESASTNQTSMYLCASSLIGFEAGANVLTFGAGSRLTVL.

This clone has just a few counts. The chain uses TRBV20-1 and TRBJ1-1; weak D call: TRBD1 (5 bases). The CDR3 loop spans 11 amino acids. V lost 1 base to trimming and J lost 11 bases, with 11 bases between them. CDR1 and CDR2 from the germline V gene are DFQATT and SNEGSKA (reference sequence). The DNA of the CDR3 is TGCAGTGCTAGAGTGGCAGGGCGTGCTTTCTTT. This encodes CSARVAGRAFF.

The table lists this clone with a few counts. V usage is TRBV7-9 and J usage is TRBJ2-5, with TRBD1 identical over 8 bases. V trimming: 0 bases; J trimming: 2 bases; junction bases outside the gene matches: 2. The CDR3 runs to 15 residues. CDR1 is SEHNR and CDR2 is FQNEAQ in the germline V gene (reference sequence). The CDR3 loop is CASSLAGTGQETQYF. CDR3 DNA: TGTGCCAGCAGCTTAGCAGGGACAGGTCAAGAGACCCAGTACTTC.

This clone was counted only a few times. The CDR3 protein is CASSGPYEQYF. The DNA of the CDR3 is TGTGCCAGCAGTGGGCCCTACGAGCAGTACTTC. This chain links TRBV2 with TRBJ2-7, with no clear D. The CDR3 loop spans 11 amino acids. The V gene's germline CDR1 is SNHLY and CDR2 FYNNEI. V lost 4 bases, J lost 2 bases, and 3 bases lay in between.

V and J are TRBV5-1 and TRBJ2-5; TRBD2 aligns across 8 bases. Germline values: CDR1 SGHRS, CDR2 YFSETQ. J was trimmed by 1 base and V by 4 bases; bases with no gene match: 6. The CDR3 contains 15 residues. The CDR3 protein is CASSRGGQPQETQYF. DNA of the CDR3: TGCGCCAGCAGCCGGGGGGGGCAGCCCCAAGAGACCCAGTACTTC.

This sequence joins TRBV28 and TRBJ2-7; TRBD2 matches 16 bases. The end of the DNA is better explained by TRBJ2-5, so the J call may be wrong. The V gene's germline CDR1 is MDHEN and CDR2 SYDVKM. The length of the CDR3 is 18 residues. For the CDR3, the DNA is TGTGCCAGCAGTTTGCCCGGGACTAGCGGGGGGGTAAGGGAGACCCAGTACTTC. Translating gives CASSLPGTSGGVRETQYF.

The CDR3 is CASGPGRGAGNEQFF. DNA of the CDR3: TGTGCCAGTGGGCCGGGGCGGGGGGCTGGTAATGAGCAGTTCTTC. This rearrangement joins TRBV19 to TRBJ2-1; 8 nucleotides line up with TRBD2. CDR3 length equals 15 residues. Germline-derived CDR1 and CDR2 are LNHDA and SQIVND (reference sequence). The junction had 13 bases not matched to a gene; V was cut back by 8 bases and J by 7 bases. The full variable domain, rest sourced from reference TRBV19 and TRBJ2-1, is DGGITQSPKYLFRKEGQNVTLSCEQNLNHDAMYWYRQDPGQGLRLIYYSQIVNDFQKGDIAEGYSVSREKKESFPLTVTSAQKNPTAFYLCASGPGRGAGNEQFFGPGTRLTVL.

The genes are TRBV30 and TRBJ2-7; TRBD1 agrees at 10 bases. Unmatched junction bases numbered 8, after V lost 8 bases and J lost 4 bases. Germline CDR1 GTSNPN, CDR2 SVGIG (reference sequence). CDR3 length: 13 residues. CDR3: CAGSGDRGYEQYF. The CDR3 DNA follows: TGTGCCGGGTCAGGGGACAGGGGATACGAGCAGTACTTC.

The chain recombines TRBV19 with TRBJ2-2; 9 bases agree with TRBD1. Germline trimming cut 6 bases from V and 6 bases from J; bases unmatched to any gene: 5. Germline values: CDR1 LNHDA, CDR2 SQIVND (reference sequence). There are 14 residues in the CDR3. The CDR3 here is CASREDRGPGELFF. The CDR3 bases are TGTGCCAGTAGAGAGGACAGGGGACCCGGGGAGCTGTTTTTT.

This clone was detected only a few times. The V call is TRBV27, the J call TRBJ2-1; 7 positions agree with TRBD1. Germline V lookup: CDR1 MNHEY, CDR2 SMNVEV (reference sequence). The junction had 15 bases not matched to a gene; V was cut back by 10 bases and J by 9 bases. The CDR3 is made up of 14 amino acids. The DNA of the CDR3 is TGTGCCACCGCTAGGAACAGGGGTGAGGTTGAGCAGTTCTTC. Translated, it gives CATARNRGEVEQFF.

This clone was detected only a few times. In DNA form, the CDR3 reads TGTGCCAGCAGCAGGGGACAGGGGGCTTACGAGCAGTACTTC. Translating gives CASSRGQGAYEQYF. J is TRBJ2-7 and V is TRBV6-1; 12 positions agree with TRBD1. V was pared by 6 bases and J by 4 bases, with 4 bases of the junction left unmatched. Germline assignment: CDR1 MNHNS and CDR2 SASEGT. This CDR3 region has 14 residues.

This clone was counted a few times. The rearrangement links TRBV5-5 to TRBJ2-5; TRBD1 aligns across 8 bases. Germline V gene data show CDR1 as SGHKS and CDR2 as YYEKEE (reference sequence). CDR3 size: 15 residues. V was clipped by 0 bases and J by 9 bases; unmatched bases: 10. In DNA form, the CDR3 reads TGTGCCAGCAGCTTGGTACAGGGGGATCGAAGGTCCCAGTACTTC. Its translation is CASSLVQGDRRSQYF.

This sequence joins TRBV7-9 and TRBJ2-7; 7 bases are shared with TRBD1. The germline V gene encodes CDR1 SEHNR and CDR2 FQNEAQ (reference sequence). This CDR3 is built from 14 residues. With 5 bases clipped from V and 0 bases from J, the junction kept 4 bases outside the gene matches. As DNA, the CDR3 is TGTGCCAGCAGCCCGGGACAGAGCTCCTACGAGCAGTACTTC. Protein sequence: CASSPGQSSYEQYF.

The chain is built from TRBV5-1 and TRBJ2-1; 8 positions agree with TRBD2. There are 15 residues in the CDR3. V lost 5 bases, J lost 5 bases, and 9 bases stayed unmatched. Per the germline V gene, CDR1 is SGHRS and CDR2 is YFSETQ. The CDR3 protein is CASRTSAYSDNEQFF. The CDR3 bases are TGCGCCAGCAGGACTAGCGCATACTCTGACAATGAGCAGTTCTTC. The full variable domain, completed using reference TRBV5-1 and TRBJ2-1, is KAGVTQTPRYLIKTRGQQVTLSCSPISGHRSVSWYQQTPGQGLQFLFEYFSETQRNKGNFPGRFSGRQFSNSRSEMNVSTLELGDSALYLCASRTSAYSDNEQFFGPGTRLTVL.

This rearrangement joins TRBV6-4 to TRBJ1-1, with D possibly matching TRBD1 (5 bases). The germline V gene has CDR1 MRHNA and CDR2 SNTAGT. The CDR3 totals 13 residues. V was clipped by 6 bases and J by 7 bases, with 15 bases between them. CDR3 region: CASSRQEDSEAFF. In DNA form, the CDR3 reads TGTGCCAGCAGCCGACAAGAAGACAGTGAAGCTTTCTTT.

The table lists this clone with a count of one. The CDR3 bases are TGTGCCAGTAGTGTAGCGGGGGGGCTAGAGACCCAGTACTTC. Protein: CASSVAGGLETQYF. The gene calls are TRBV19 and TRBJ2-5; TRBD2 agrees at 11 bases. The CDR3 spans 14 residues. CDR1 LNHDA and CDR2 SQIVND come from the germline V gene (reference sequence). J lost 4 bases, V lost 5 bases, and 3 bases had no gene match.

The chain carries TRBV1 and TRBJ1-3; TRBD1 was called by the table and not checked on the DNA. TRBV1 is given as a pseudogene. The CDR3 contains 19 residues. The CDR3 nucleotides are TGCACCAGCAGCCAAGTAACCCCCGAGCGACAGGGGGCAGAAAACACCATATATTTT. As protein: CTSSQVTPERQGAENTIYF.

The J gene is TRBJ2-7, the V gene TRBV10-2; 12 positions agree with TRBD2. The V and J ends lost 0 bases and 2 bases, in that order; junction bases with no gene match: 11. The length of the CDR3 is 19 residues. Germline CDR1 reads WSHSY; CDR2 reads SAAADI. The CDR3 reads CASSESSGLAGPDPYEQYF. CDR3 nucleotides: TGCGCCAGCAGTGAGTCGTCGGGACTAGCGGGTCCTGACCCCTACGAGCAGTACTTC.

This clone came up a few times. The CDR3 here is CASRARDTSYEQYF. The CDR3 region has the DNA TGTGCCAGCAGGGCCCGGGACACCTCCTACGAGCAGTACTTC. The rearrangement joins TRBV6-1 to TRBJ2-7, with D perhaps TRBD1 (6 bases). Per the germline V gene, CDR1 is MNHNS and CDR2 is SASEGT. V shed 6 bases and J shed 0 bases, with 12 bases lying between them. CDR3 length: 14 amino acids.

This clone was observed a few times. This chain connects TRBV2 to TRBJ2-7, with D possibly matching TRBD1 (8 bases). Trimming left V 7 bases short and J 7 bases short, with 20 bases between. The CDR3 covers 14 residues. The germline V gene has CDR1 SNHLY and CDR2 FYNNEI. This CDR3 reads CASTETGEGGEQYF. The CDR3 nucleotides read TGTGCCAGCACTGAGACAGGGGAGGGAGGGGAGCAGTACTTC. The variable domain in full, completed from reference TRBV2 and TRBJ2-7, reads EPEVTQTPSHQVTQMGQEVILRCVPISNHLYFYWYRQILGQKVEFLVSFYNNEISEKSEIFDDQFSVERPDGSNFTLKIRSTKLEDSAMYFCASTETGEGGEQYFGPGTRLTVT.

In its sample, this clone was seen a few times. The chain is built from TRBV5-1 and TRBJ1-1; 7 bases are shared with TRBD1. Germline assignment: CDR1 SGHRS and CDR2 YFSETQ. V gave up 4 bases and J gave up 5 bases; unmatched junction bases: 11. This CDR3 is 15 amino acids long. Here the CDR3 reads CASSARAGGQTEAFF. CDR3 coding DNA: TGCGCCAGCAGCGCGAGGGCAGGGGGACAAACTGAAGCTTTCTTT.

This sequence joins TRBV30 and TRBJ1-4; D not resolved. Trimming left V 5 bases short and J 11 bases short, with 12 bases between. The CDR3 runs to 11 residues. From germline, CDR1 is GTSNPN and CDR2 SVGIG (reference sequence). CDR3 bases: TGTGCCTGGGGGGATCCGGGGAAACTGTTTTTT. Translation: CAWGDPGKLFF.